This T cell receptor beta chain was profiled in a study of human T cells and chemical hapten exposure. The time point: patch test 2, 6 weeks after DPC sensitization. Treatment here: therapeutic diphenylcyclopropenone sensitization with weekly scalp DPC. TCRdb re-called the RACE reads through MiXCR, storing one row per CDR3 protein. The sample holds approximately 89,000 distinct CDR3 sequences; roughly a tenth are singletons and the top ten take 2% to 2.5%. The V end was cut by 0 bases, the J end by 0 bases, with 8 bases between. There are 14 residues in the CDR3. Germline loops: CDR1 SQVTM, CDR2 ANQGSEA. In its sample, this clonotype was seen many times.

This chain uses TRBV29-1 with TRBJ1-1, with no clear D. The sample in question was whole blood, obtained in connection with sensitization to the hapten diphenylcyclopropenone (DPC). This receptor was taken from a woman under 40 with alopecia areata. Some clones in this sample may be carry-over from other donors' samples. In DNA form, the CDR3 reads TGCAGCGTTGAAGATCTTGGTCTGAACACTGAAGCTTTCTTT. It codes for CSVEDLGLNTEAFF.